The 5 T cell receptor beta chains below were found in one sample sequenced in a study of a mutant IDH1 vaccine in newly diagnosed glioma. Some clones are missing from TCRdb's copy, which holds only in-frame ones; the method was immunoSEQ multiplex PCR. The data show 52,000 or so clones, 80% to 90% seen once. Time point of the sample: week 23, last vaccination. Vaccinated patients received 300 ug of mutant IDH1 20-mer peptide per dose, with topical imiquimod. Antigens of these TCRs are unknown. The sample consisted of PBMCs, taken from a glioma patient whose treatment included an IDH1 peptide vaccine. Receptor source: a woman aged 40 to 55 with glioma. Some clones in this sample may be carry-over from other donors' samples.

The V and J genes are TRBV7-2 and TRBJ2-3; no reliable D call. The germline V gene encodes CDR1 SGHTA and CDR2 FQGNSA. CDR3 length equals 13 residues. V was clipped by 6 bases and J by 2 bases, with 9 bases between them. CDR3 coding DNA: TGTGCCAGCAGACGACTGGCCACAGATACGCAGTATTTT. This gives the protein CASRRLATDTQYF.

The rearrangement uses TRBV9 and TRBJ2-2; 7 nucleotides line up with TRBD1. V shed 3 bases, J shed 4 bases, and the junction held 9 bases outside the gene matches. From germline, CDR1 is SGDLS and CDR2 YYNGEE. The CDR3 loop spans 16 amino acids. The CDR3 spells CASSETGSPLTGELFF. In nucleotides, the CDR3 is TGTGCCAGCAGCGAGACAGGGTCACCTCTCACCGGGGAGCTGTTTTTT.

The chain joins TRBV2 to TRBJ2-7; D remains ambiguous. Between the trimmed V and J ends, which lost 4 bases and 2 bases, there was a span of 18 bases. The CDR3 sequence is 16 residues long. CDR1 and CDR2 from the germline V gene are SNHLY and FYNNEI. The CDR3 DNA follows: TGTGCCAGCAGTGCCCCTCCGCCGCCAGCTACCTACGAGCAGTACTTC. Residues: CASSAPPPPATYEQYF.

This clone was counted between two and nine times. J is TRBJ1-6 and V is TRBV7-9; D is ambiguous. The CDR3 runs 13 residues. CDR1 and CDR2 from the germline V gene are SEHNR and FQNEAQ (reference sequence). Between the trimmed V and J ends, which lost 4 bases and 8 bases, there was a span of 9 bases. The CDR3 is CASSSEADSPLHF. The DNA of the CDR3 is TGTGCCAGCAGCTCAGAGGCAGATTCACCCCTCCACTTT.

The V call is TRBV19, the J call TRBJ1-5; TRBD1 matches 7 bases. CDR3 size: 16 residues. V lost 4 bases to trimming and J lost 3 bases; unmatched junction nucleotides: 9. Germline V gene sequence: CDR1 LNHDA, CDR2 SQIVND (reference sequence). CDR3 nucleotides: TGTGCCAGTAGTACCGTACAGGGGTTCTTCAATCAGCCCCAGCATTTT. Amino acids: CASSTVQGFFNQPQHF.